This T cell receptor beta chain was captured by sequencing in a study of lymphopenia after photon versus proton radiotherapy. Study conclusions and caveats: After lymphocyte nadir, photon-treated repertoires showed oligoclonal expansion, especially CD8+ Temra. In patients who died, overall survival fell as post-nadir TCR diversity dropped more. Proton therapy kept repertoires fairly stable, unlike photons, which gained effector/memory cells.

Trimming cost V 7 bases and J 5 bases, with 11 bases left between them. This CDR3 contains 12 residues. Germline loops: CDR1 SEHNR, CDR2 FQNEAQ (reference sequence). A single count supports this clone. Its cognate antigen is unknown. Sequenced by immunoSEQ multiplex PCR; TCRdb stores in-frame clones only, minus some. The profile shows some 25,000 clones, more than 90% of them singletons. Sequenced material: peripheral blood, taken from a patient treated with photon-based radiotherapy. The chain uses TRBV7-9 and TRBJ2-5; a possible D gene is TRBD2 (5 bases). The clonotype originates from a woman between 45 and 60 years old with cholangiocarcinoma. The DNA of the CDR3 is TGTGCCAGCACGGGGAATTCGGAGACCCAGTACTTC. It specifies CASTGNSETQYF.